What follows describes a single TCR beta chain. After removal of 5 bases from V and 1 base from J, the junction contained 12 bases not matched to a gene. Germline CDR1 and CDR2: SGHRS and YFSETQ. CDR3 size: 16 residues. This entry belongs to a study of CD8 T cells in Susac syndrome. Reverse transcription of roughly 0.5 to 1 ug RNA was carried out with random hexamers. One entry per CDR3 protein results from TCRdb running MiXCR on the immunoSEQ multiplex PCR reads. This table holds roughly 130,000 distinct CDR3 sequences, 90% to 95% found once. The chain recombines TRBV5-1 with TRBJ2-7, with 7 bases that match TRBD1. The receptor comes from a human donor in good health. Material: CD4+ T cells from PBMCs. The chain's CDR3 is CASRTTGTAGSYEQYF. DNA for the CDR3: TGCGCCAGCAGGACGACCGGGACAGCAGGATCCTACGAGCAGTACTTC.